This TCR beta chain was found in a study of blood T cell repertoires in COVID-19. At the level of the study: The study drew acute and convalescent COVID-19 samples from the United States, Italy and Spain.

Trimming removed 8 bases from V and 5 bases from J, with 12 bases in between. Germline CDR1 reads LGHDT; CDR2 reads YNNKEL (reference sequence). CDR3 length: 13 residues. The repertoire was sequenced with immunoSEQ multiplex PCR; TCRdb's copy has only in-frame clones and lacks some. The data show a few hundred thousand clones, roughly nine tenths seen once. Recruits, aged roughly 18 to 95 years, lived in 25 or so US areas. Clinical history reported by participants formed the basis on which cohorts were assigned. This sequence joins TRBV3-1 (or the pseudogene TRBV3-2) and TRBJ1-4; TRBD1 is a possible D gene (5 bases). The sequence derives from a man aged 30 to 39 who had recovered from COVID-19. Sequencing was carried out using PBMCs or T cells enriched from blood (not recorded which). In DNA form, the CDR3 reads TGTGCCAGCTCCGATCAGGGAAATGAAAAACTGTTTTTT. Amino acids: CASSDQGNEKLFF.